Below are 26 T cell receptor beta chains sequenced from a single sample in a study of T-cell reconstitution after alpha-beta-depleted transplantation in children. Preparing the TCRbeta library involved the use of unique molecular identifiers. A single record per CDR3 protein comes from TCRdb applying MiXCR to the PCR reads. There are about a million distinct CDR3 sequences in the sample; 25% to 35% occur only once, and about 28% lies in the top ten. The sequenced sample was PBMCs, mostly from graft donor cells, obtained 360 days after TCRalphabeta/CD19-depleted stem cell transplant. The receptors stem from a boy under two years old who had a stem cell transplant for SCID, so the T cells may come from the graft donor.

This clonotype was seen a few times. The chain uses TRBV9 and TRBJ2-2; D possibly corresponds to TRBD1 (6 bases). Trimming stripped 0 bases from V and 4 bases from J, with 10 bases between. This CDR3 region has 15 residues. Germline lookup yields CDR1 SGDLS and CDR2 YYNGEE. The CDR3 loop is CASSVGGGLTGELFF. CDR3 nucleotides: TGTGCCAGCAGCGTAGGTGGGGGCCTCACCGGGGAGCTGTTTTTT.

The V gene is TRBV7-3, the J gene TRBJ2-1; D is undetermined. Germline V gene data show CDR1 as SGHTA and CDR2 as FQGTGA. V was shortened by 4 bases and J by 5 bases, with 15 bases between the two germline ends. CDR3 length equals 15 residues. Here the CDR3 reads CASSSPRAPHNEQFF. DNA of the CDR3: TGTGCCAGCAGCTCCCCCCGGGCTCCTCACAATGAGCAGTTCTTC.

The chain employs TRBV20-1 and TRBJ2-7, with D unresolved. This CDR3 comprises 12 residues. The germline CDR1 and CDR2 sequences are DFQATT and SNEGSKA (reference sequence). V lost 4 bases and J lost 1, with 8 bases in between. CDR3 sequence (DNA): TGCAGTGCTACTGGCGAGTCCTACGAGCAGTACTTC. Translation gives CSATGESYEQYF.

The sample holds a few counts of this clonotype. This chain's CDR3 is CASSPQGVTGANVLTF. Written as DNA, the CDR3 is TGCGCCAGCAGTCCTCAGGGGGTAACTGGGGCCAACGTCCTGACTTTC. The chain has TRBV5-1 and TRBJ2-6; 7 nucleotides align to TRBD1. With V trimmed by 5 bases and J by 2 bases, 7 bases remained unmatched. Germline lookup yields CDR1 SGHRS and CDR2 YFSETQ. This CDR3 is 16 amino acids long.

This clonotype appeared many times. The J gene is TRBJ2-1, the V gene TRBV24-1, with TRBD1 identical over 10 bases. Germline V lookup: CDR1 KGHDR, CDR2 SFDVKD. This CDR3 comprises 16 residues. V dropped 10 bases and J dropped 0; count of bases not matched to a gene: 8. CDR3 loop: CATGTGVASSYNEQFF. CDR3 nucleotides: TGTGCCACTGGGACAGGGGTGGCAAGCTCCTACAATGAGCAGTTCTTC.

This clonotype has a handful of counts. The chain has TRBV7-2 and TRBJ1-5, with D possibly matching TRBD1 (6 bases). V shed 5 bases and J shed 1 base, with 12 bases lying between them. Germline V gene data show CDR1 as SGHTA and CDR2 as FQGNSA. The CDR3 sequence is 15 residues long. CDR3 loop: CASSPRTESNQPQHF. The CDR3 DNA reads as TGTGCCAGCAGCCCTAGGACAGAAAGCAATCAGCCCCAGCATTTT. The variable domain in full, with the rest retrieved from reference TRBV7-2 and TRBJ1-5, is GAGVSQSPSNKVTEKGKDVELRCDPISGHTALYWYRQSLGQGLEFLIYFQGNSAPDKSGLPSDRFSAERTGGSVSTLTIQRTQQEDSAVYLCASSPRTESNQPQHFGDGTRLSIL.

The V and J genes are TRBV7-2 and TRBJ1-5; 7 bases are shared with TRBD1. V trimming: 5 bases; J trimming: 3 bases; junction bases outside the gene matches: 4. CDR1 SGHTA and CDR2 FQGNSA come from the germline V gene. The CDR3 contains 14 residues. Here the CDR3 reads CASSPRGNNQPQHF. CDR3 in DNA: TGTGCCAGCAGCCCCAGGGGGAACAATCAGCCCCAGCATTTT.

The chain recombines TRBV20-1 with TRBJ2-5; D is unresolved. CDR1 and CDR2 from the germline V gene are DFQATT and SNEGSKA (reference sequence). The CDR3 is 15 residues long. The ends were cut back, 5 bases at V and 1 base at J, with 17 bases in the middle. The CDR3 here is CSAVPGPDIQETQYF. In DNA, the CDR3 is TGCAGTGCTGTACCCGGACCAGACATCCAAGAGACCCAGTACTTC.

This clonotype was detected only a few times. V usage is TRBV5-5 and J usage is TRBJ2-3; a weak D match, TRBD1 (5 bases). The CDR3 is 15 amino acids. Deletions cut 1 base from V and 4 bases from J, with 13 bases between. Germline lookup yields CDR1 SGHKS and CDR2 YYEKEE (reference sequence). This chain's CDR3 is CASSLLGLRADTQYF. CDR3 DNA sequence: TGTGCCAGCAGCTTGTTGGGGCTTAGGGCAGATACGCAGTATTTT.

The rearrangement links TRBV20-1 to TRBJ2-7; D call uncertain. From germline, CDR1 is DFQATT and CDR2 SNEGSKA (reference sequence). The CDR3 has 14 amino acids. V dropped 3 bases and J dropped 3 bases, with 15 bases sitting between them. This chain's CDR3 is CSARPGPPDYEQYF. The DNA for the CDR3 is TGCAGTGCTAGGCCCGGGCCGCCAGACTACGAGCAGTACTTC.

V gene TRBV7-2 combines with J gene TRBJ2-5; 7 bases line up with TRBD1. Germline-derived CDR1 and CDR2 are SGHTA and FQGNSA. The CDR3 sequence is 15 residues long. The V segment lost 1 base and the J segment 4 bases; nucleotides outside the gene matches: 6. CDR3 residues: CASSLGDREPETQYF. The CDR3 nucleotides are TGTGCCAGCAGCTTAGGCGACAGGGAACCAGAGACCCAGTACTTC.

This clonotype was observed many times. V and J are TRBV5-1 and TRBJ2-7; 8 bases are shared with TRBD1. CDR3 size: 15 residues. Trimming removed 5 bases from V and 2 bases from J; junction bases left unmatched: 9. Germline V gives CDR1 SGHRS, CDR2 YFSETQ. The DNA for the CDR3 is TGCGCCAGCAGAATTGGCCTGGGACAGGCCTACGAGCAGTACTTC. Translation: CASRIGLGQAYEQYF.

The chain combines TRBV5-1 with TRBJ1-1, with no clear D. CDR3 size: 11 residues. CDR1 and CDR2 from the germline V gene are SGHRS and YFSETQ. Trimming took off 5 bases at V and 6 bases at J, with 8 bases between the two ends. CDR3 nucleotide sequence: TGCGCCAGCAGGGAGAGGTCTGAAGCTTTCTTT. Protein: CASRERSEAFF.

This sequence joins TRBV5-6 and TRBJ1-1; no clear D gene. In germline, CDR1 is SGHDT, CDR2 YYEEEE. The CDR3 sequence is 13 residues long. The V gene lost 0 bases and the J gene lost 11 bases, with 14 bases spanning the gap. As DNA, the CDR3 is TGTGCCAGCAGCTTGGCCCGGGCAGGCGGGGCTTTCTTT. This gives the protein CASSLARAGGAFF.

The gene calls are TRBV4-1 and TRBJ1-1; D remains ambiguous. Germline V gene data show CDR1 as MGHRA and CDR2 as YSYEKL. The CDR3 covers 16 residues. V lost 7 bases and J 0 bases, leaving 18 bases between the germline ends. CDR3 residues: CASKEGIQLMNTEAFF. CDR3 nucleotides: TGCGCCAGCAAGGAAGGAATCCAACTTATGAACACTGAAGCTTTCTTT.

This chain connects TRBV11-2 to TRBJ2-4; 8 positions agree with TRBD1. The J segment lost 5 bases and the V segment lost 5 bases, leaving 5 bases of the junction unmatched. This CDR3 is 14 amino acids long. Germline V gives CDR1 SGHAT, CDR2 FQNNGV. For the CDR3, the DNA is TGTGCCAGCAGCCCTAGGACAGGGCAAAACATTCAGTACTTC. As protein: CASSPRTGQNIQYF.

Written as DNA, the CDR3 is TGTGCCAGCAGCTCGCCTACGACAACGAATCGGGGGACCCAGTACTTC. Encoded protein: CASSSPTTTNRGTQYF. This chain connects TRBV6-2 or TRBV6-3 to TRBJ2-5; the D gene is possibly TRBD2 (5 bases). Germline V gene sequence: CDR1 MNHEY, CDR2 SVGEGT. CDR3 size: 16 residues. Deletions cut 6 bases from V and 7 bases from J, with 24 bases between.

The chain joins TRBV9 to TRBJ1-1; 10 bases are a match to TRBD1. The CDR3 has 18 residues. The germline V gene has CDR1 SGDLS and CDR2 YYNGEE. The V and J ends lost 3 bases and 3 bases, in that order; junction bases with no gene match: 14. The chain's CDR3 is CASSATGGAERGDTEAFF. In DNA form, the CDR3 reads TGTGCCAGCAGCGCGACAGGGGGCGCAGAGAGGGGGGACACTGAAGCTTTCTTT.

The V gene is TRBV6-1, the J gene TRBJ1-5, with a tentative D call TRBD1 (5 bases). CDR3 length equals 16 residues. Germline CDR1 MNHNS, CDR2 SASEGT. Trimming left V 6 bases short and J 4 bases short, with 19 bases between. The CDR3 region has the DNA TGTGCCAGCAGGGCAGGGAAGAGTGAGGGAAATCAGCCCCAGCATTTT. This translates into CASRAGKSEGNQPQHF.

The V gene is TRBV7-2, the J gene TRBJ1-2; TRBD1 aligns across 9 bases. The germline V gene has CDR1 SGHTA and CDR2 FQGNSA. V lost 5 bases and J lost 1; bases outside the gene matches: 5. The CDR3 consists of 15 residues. As DNA, the CDR3 is TGTGCCAGCAGCCATCGGACAGGGGATAACTATGGCTACACCTTC. This codes for CASSHRTGDNYGYTF.

This clonotype was recorded a few times. The chain recombines TRBV28 with TRBJ2-7; possible D gene TRBD1, 6 bases. CDR3 size: 14 residues. Germline V gene sequence: CDR1 MDHEN, CDR2 SYDVKM. The germline V and J ends were trimmed by 0 bases and 3 bases, with 9 bases remaining between them. The CDR3 DNA follows: TGTGCCAGCAGTTTATGGACAGGCAGCTACGAGCAGTACTTC. This encodes CASSLWTGSYEQYF.

This clonotype was observed a few times. J is TRBJ1-1 and V is TRBV2, with TRBD1 matching 9 bases. The junction had 7 bases not matched to a gene; V was cut back by 3 bases and J by 5 bases. Germline V lookup: CDR1 SNHLY, CDR2 FYNNEI. This CDR3 has 15 amino acids. The CDR3 DNA reads as TGTGCCAGCAGTGAGGGACAGGGAGAGTGGACTGAAGCTTTCTTT. It specifies CASSEGQGEWTEAFF.

V and J are TRBV20-1 and TRBJ2-2; TRBD1 is a possible D gene (6 bases). Germline V gene data show CDR1 as DFQATT and CDR2 as SNEGSKA (reference sequence). Trimming removed 3 bases at V and 1 base at J, with 12 bases between. This CDR3 is 15 amino acids long. CDR3 residues: CSARLWDMNTGELFF. CDR3 coding DNA: TGCAGTGCTAGGCTGTGGGACATGAACACCGGGGAGCTGTTTTTT.

This chain joins TRBV28 and TRBJ2-7; possibly TRBD1 for D (6 bases). Germline assignment: CDR1 MDHEN and CDR2 SYDVKM. The CDR3 loop spans 18 amino acids. V lost 1 base and J lost 7, with 26 bases in between. The CDR3 region is CASSLLVKTLGGRLEQYF. CDR3 sequence (DNA): TGTGCCAGCAGTTTATTGGTCAAGACCTTAGGGGGACGGTTGGAGCAGTACTTC. The full variable domain, its missing parts supplied by reference TRBV28 and TRBJ2-7, is DVKVTQSSRYLVKRTGEKVFLECVQDMDHENMFWYRQDPGLGLRLIYFSYDVKMKEKGDIPEGYSVSREKKERFSLILESASTNQTSMYLCASSLLVKTLGGRLEQYFGPGTRLTVT.

This clonotype was detected a few times. The CDR3 nucleotides read TGCAGTGCTAGAATTTATGGACCCTACAATGAGCAGTTCTTC. Its translation is CSARIYGPYNEQFF. The J gene is TRBJ2-1, the V gene TRBV20-1; no clear D gene. The germline CDR1 and CDR2 sequences are DFQATT and SNEGSKA (reference sequence). Trimming stripped 2 bases from V and 2 bases from J, with 10 bases between. CDR3 length: 14 residues.

This clonotype has more than one count but fewer than ten. The V gene is TRBV12-3 or TRBV12-4, the J gene TRBJ2-4; 12 nucleotides match TRBD1. V shed 2 bases, J shed 10 bases, and the junction held 6 bases outside the gene matches. This CDR3 is 15 amino acids long. CDR3 sequence reads: CASSLSGTGGEIQYF. In nucleotides, the CDR3 is TGTGCCAGCAGTTTAAGCGGGACAGGGGGCGAGATTCAGTACTTC.